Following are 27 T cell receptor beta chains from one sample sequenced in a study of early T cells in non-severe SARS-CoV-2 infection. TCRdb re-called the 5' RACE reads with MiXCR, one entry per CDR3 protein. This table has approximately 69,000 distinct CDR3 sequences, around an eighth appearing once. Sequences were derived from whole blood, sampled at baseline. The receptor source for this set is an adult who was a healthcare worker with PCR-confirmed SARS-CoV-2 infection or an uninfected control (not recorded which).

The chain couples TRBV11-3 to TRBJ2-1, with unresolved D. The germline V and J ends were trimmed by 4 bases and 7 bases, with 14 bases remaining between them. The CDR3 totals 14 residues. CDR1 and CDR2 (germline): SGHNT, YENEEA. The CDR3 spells CASSSSGLPNEQFF. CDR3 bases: TGTGCCAGCAGCTCTTCGGGCCTTCCTAATGAGCAGTTCTTC.

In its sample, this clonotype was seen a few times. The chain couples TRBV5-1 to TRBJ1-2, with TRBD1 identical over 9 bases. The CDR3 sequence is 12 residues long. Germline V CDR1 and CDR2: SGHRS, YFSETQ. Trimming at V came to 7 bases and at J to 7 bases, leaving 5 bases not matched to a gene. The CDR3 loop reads CASRGQGGGYTF. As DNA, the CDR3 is TGCGCCAGCCGGGGACAGGGCGGTGGCTACACCTTC.

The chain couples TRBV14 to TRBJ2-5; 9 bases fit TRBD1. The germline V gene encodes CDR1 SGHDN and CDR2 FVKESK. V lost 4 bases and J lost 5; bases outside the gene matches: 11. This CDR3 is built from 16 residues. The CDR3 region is CASSPSTGGWFETQYF. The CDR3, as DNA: TGTGCCAGCAGCCCTTCTACAGGGGGCTGGTTTGAGACCCAGTACTTC. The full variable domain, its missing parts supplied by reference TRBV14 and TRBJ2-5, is EAGVTQFPSHSVIEKGQTVTLRCDPISGHDNLYWYRRVMGKEIKFLLHFVKESKQDESGMPNNRFLAERTGGTYSTLKVQPAELEDSGVYFCASSPSTGGWFETQYFGPGTRLLVL.

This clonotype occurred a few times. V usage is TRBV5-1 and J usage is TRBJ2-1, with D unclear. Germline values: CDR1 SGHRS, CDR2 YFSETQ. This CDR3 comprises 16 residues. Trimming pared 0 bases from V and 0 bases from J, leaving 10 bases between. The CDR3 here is CASSLEVQSSYNEQFF. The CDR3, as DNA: TGCGCCAGCAGCTTGGAGGTACAGAGCTCCTACAATGAGCAGTTCTTC.

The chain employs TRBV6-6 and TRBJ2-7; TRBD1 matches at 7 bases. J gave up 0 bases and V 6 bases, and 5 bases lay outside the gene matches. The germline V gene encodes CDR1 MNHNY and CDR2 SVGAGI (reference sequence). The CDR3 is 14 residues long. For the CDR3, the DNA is TGTGCCAGCAGATCGGGACAGAGCTCCTACGAGCAGTACTTC. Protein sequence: CASRSGQSSYEQYF.

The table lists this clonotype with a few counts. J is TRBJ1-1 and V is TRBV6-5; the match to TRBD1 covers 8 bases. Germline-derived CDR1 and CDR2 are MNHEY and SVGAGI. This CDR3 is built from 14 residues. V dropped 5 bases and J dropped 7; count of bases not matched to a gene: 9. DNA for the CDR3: TGTGCCAGCAGTCGGACAGGGACGGTGAATGAAGCTTTCTTT. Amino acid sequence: CASSRTGTVNEAFF.

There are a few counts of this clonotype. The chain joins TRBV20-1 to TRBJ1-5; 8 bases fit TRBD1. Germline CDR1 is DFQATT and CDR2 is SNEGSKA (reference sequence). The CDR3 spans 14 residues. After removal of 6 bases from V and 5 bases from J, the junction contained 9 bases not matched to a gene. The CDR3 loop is CSAPYETGDQPQHF. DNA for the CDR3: TGCAGTGCGCCCTACGAGACAGGGGATCAGCCCCAGCATTTT.

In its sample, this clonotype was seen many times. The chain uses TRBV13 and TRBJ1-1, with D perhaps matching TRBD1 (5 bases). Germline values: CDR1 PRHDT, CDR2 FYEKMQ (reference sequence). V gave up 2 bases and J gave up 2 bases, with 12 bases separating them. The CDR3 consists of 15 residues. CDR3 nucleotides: TGTGCCAGCAGCTTAAGGGGCGCCGCTAACACTGAAGCTTTCTTT. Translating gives CASSLRGAANTEAFF.

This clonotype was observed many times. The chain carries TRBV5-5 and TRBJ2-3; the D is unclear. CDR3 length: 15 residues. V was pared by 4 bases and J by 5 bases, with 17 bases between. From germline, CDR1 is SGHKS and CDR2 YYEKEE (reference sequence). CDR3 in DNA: TGTGCCAGCAGCCTAGTGGACCCGGCGATAGATACGCAGTATTTT. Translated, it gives CASSLVDPAIDTQYF.

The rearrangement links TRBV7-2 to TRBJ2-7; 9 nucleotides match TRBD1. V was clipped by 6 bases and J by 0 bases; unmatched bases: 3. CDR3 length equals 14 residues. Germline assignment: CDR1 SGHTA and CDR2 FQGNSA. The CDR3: CASSWDRASYEQYF. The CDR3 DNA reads TGTGCCAGCAGTTGGGACAGGGCCTCCTACGAGCAGTACTTC.

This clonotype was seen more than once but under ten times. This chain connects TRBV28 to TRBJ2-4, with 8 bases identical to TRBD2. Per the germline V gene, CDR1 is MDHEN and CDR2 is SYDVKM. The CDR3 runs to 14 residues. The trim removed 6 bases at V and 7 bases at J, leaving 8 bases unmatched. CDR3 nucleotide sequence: TGTGCCAGCAGACTCGGGGGGGAAGCGAACATTCAGTACTTC. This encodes CASRLGGEANIQYF.

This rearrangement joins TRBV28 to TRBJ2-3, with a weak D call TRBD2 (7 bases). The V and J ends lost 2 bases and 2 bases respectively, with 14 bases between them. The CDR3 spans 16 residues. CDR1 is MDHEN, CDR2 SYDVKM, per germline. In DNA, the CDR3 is TGTGCCAGCAGTTTACGCATCGGGGGGCCCACAGATACGCAGTATTTT. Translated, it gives CASSLRIGGPTDTQYF.

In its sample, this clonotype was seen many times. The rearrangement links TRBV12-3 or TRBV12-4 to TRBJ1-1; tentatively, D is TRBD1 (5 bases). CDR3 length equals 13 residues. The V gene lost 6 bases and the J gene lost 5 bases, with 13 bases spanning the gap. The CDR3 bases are TGTGCCAGCAGGGTGTTGGGGGGAACTGAAGCTTTCTTT. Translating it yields CASRVLGGTEAFF.

The CDR3 is CASSYRGETQYF. The CDR3, as DNA: TGCGCCAGCAGCTACCGGGGAGAGACCCAGTACTTC. The chain joins TRBV5-1 to TRBJ2-5, with D possibly matching TRBD2 (5 bases). The germline V and J ends were trimmed by 3 bases and 4 bases, with 7 bases remaining between them. CDR1 and CDR2 (germline): SGHRS, YFSETQ. This CDR3 spans 12 amino acids. Full variable domain (outside the CDR3, taken from reference TRBV5-1 and TRBJ2-5): KAGVTQTPRYLIKTRGQQVTLSCSPISGHRSVSWYQQTPGQGLQFLFEYFSETQRNKGNFPGRFSGRQFSNSRSEMNVSTLELGDSALYLCASSYRGETQYFGPGTRLLVL.

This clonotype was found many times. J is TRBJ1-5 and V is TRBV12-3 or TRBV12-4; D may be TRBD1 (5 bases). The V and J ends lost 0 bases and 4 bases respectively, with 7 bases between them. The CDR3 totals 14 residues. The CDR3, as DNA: TGTGCCAGCAGTTTAGCGGGGGGGAATCAGCCCCAGCATTTT. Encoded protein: CASSLAGGNQPQHF.

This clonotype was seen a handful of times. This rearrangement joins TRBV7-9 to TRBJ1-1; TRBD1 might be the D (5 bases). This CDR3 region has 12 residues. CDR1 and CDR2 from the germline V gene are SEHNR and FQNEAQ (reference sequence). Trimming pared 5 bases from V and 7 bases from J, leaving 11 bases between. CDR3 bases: TGTGCCAGCAGCAATTGGGACGGTGAAGCTTTCTTT. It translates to CASSNWDGEAFF.

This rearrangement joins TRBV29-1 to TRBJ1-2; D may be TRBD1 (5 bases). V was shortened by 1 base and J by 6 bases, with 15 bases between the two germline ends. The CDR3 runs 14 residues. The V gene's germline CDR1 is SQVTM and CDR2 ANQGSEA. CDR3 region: CSVEAVRGLHGYTF. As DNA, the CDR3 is TGCAGCGTTGAAGCGGTTAGGGGTCTGCATGGCTACACCTTC.

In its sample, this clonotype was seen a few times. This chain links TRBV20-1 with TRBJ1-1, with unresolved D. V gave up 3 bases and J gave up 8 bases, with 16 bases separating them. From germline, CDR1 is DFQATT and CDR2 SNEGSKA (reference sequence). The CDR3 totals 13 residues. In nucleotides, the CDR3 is TGCAGTGCTAGTAGGCAGGAGTACGTCGAAGCTTTCTTT. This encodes CSASRQEYVEAFF.

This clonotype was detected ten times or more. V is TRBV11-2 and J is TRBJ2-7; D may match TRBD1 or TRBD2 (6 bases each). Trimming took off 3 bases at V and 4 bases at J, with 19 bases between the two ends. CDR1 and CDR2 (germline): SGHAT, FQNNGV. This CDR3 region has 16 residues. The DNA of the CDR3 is TGTGCCAGCAGCTTGAGGCCGGGGGCCCGCCCATACGAGCAGTACTTC. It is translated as CASSLRPGARPYEQYF.

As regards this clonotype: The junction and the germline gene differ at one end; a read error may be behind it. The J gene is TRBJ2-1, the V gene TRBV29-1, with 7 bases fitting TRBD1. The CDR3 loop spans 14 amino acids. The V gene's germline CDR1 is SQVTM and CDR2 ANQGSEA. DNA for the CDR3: TGCAGCGTCTCACCGGGACAGTCCTTCAATGAGCAGTTCTTC. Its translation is CSVSPGQSFNEQFF.

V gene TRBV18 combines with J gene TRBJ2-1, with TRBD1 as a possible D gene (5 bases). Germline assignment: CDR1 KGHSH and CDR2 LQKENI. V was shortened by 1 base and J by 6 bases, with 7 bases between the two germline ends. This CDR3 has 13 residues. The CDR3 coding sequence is TGTGCCAGCTCACCACGTGACAGCAATGAGCAGTTCTTC. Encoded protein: CASSPRDSNEQFF.

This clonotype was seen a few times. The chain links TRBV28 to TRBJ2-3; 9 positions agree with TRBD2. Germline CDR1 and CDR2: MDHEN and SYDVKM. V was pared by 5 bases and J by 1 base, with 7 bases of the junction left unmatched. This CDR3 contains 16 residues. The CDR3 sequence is CASSLTRTSGTDTQYF. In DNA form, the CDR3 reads TGTGCCAGCAGTCTCACCCGGACTAGCGGCACAGATACGCAGTATTTT.

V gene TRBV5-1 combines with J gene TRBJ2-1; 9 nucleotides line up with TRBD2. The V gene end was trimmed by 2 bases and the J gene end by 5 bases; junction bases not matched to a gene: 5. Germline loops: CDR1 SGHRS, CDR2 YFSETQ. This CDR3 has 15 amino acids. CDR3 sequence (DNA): TGCGCCAGCAGCTTTAGCGGGGGAGCGAACAATGAGCAGTTCTTC. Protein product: CASSFSGGANNEQFF.

CDR3 region: CASSENGVEQYF. In DNA form, the CDR3 reads TGTGCCAGCAGTGAAAATGGTGTCGAGCAGTACTTC. V usage is TRBV2 and J usage is TRBJ2-7; D is unclear. V gave up 2 bases and J gave up 6 bases, with 8 bases separating them. Germline V gives CDR1 SNHLY, CDR2 FYNNEI. The CDR3 has 12 amino acids. Looking up the rest from reference TRBV2 and TRBJ2-7 gives the full variable domain: EPEVTQTPSHQVTQMGQEVILRCVPISNHLYFYWYRQILGQKVEFLVSFYNNEISEKSEIFDDQFSVERPDGSNFTLKIRSTKLEDSAMYFCASSENGVEQYFGPGTRLTVT.

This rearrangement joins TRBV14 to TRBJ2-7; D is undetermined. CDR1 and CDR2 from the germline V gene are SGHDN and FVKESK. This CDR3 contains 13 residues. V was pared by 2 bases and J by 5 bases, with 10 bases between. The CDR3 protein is CASSQKGKNEQYF. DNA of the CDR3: TGTGCCAGCAGCCAAAAAGGGAAAAACGAGCAGTACTTC.

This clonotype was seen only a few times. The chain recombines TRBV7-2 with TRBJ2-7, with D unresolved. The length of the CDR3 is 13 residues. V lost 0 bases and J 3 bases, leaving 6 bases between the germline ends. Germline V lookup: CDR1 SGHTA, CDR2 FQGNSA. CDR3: CASSLAGFYEQYF. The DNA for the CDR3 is TGTGCCAGCAGCTTAGCCGGATTCTACGAGCAGTACTTC.

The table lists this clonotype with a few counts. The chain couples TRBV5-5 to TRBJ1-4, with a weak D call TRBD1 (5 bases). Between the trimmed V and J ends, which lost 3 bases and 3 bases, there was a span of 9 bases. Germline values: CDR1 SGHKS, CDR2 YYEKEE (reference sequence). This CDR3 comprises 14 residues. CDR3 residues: CASSSGWANEKLFF. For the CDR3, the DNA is TGTGCCAGCAGCTCAGGGTGGGCTAATGAAAAACTGTTTTTT.